This TCR beta chain was captured by sequencing in a study of regulatory T cells in long-lasting Graves disease. Overall study results and limits: The sample size was small, and this may have reduced accuracy.

V dropped 1 base and J dropped 1 base, with 7 bases sitting between them. CDR1 is SEHNR and CDR2 is FQNEAQ in the germline V gene (reference sequence). CDR3 length: 14 amino acids. Time point noted: newly diagnosed GD, antithyroid drugs for less than 3 months. Preparation of the TCR library used RNA extracted from PBMCs. CDR3-region Arm-PCR and iRepertoire HTBI primers produced the TCR beta libraries. TCRdb passed the multiplex PCR reads through MiXCR, listing each CDR3 protein once. The table shows about 540,000 distinct CDR3 sequences, with roughly 14% occurring only once. Concerning this clonotype itself: What it binds is not known. A much larger clone differs by one base, so this may be a read error. The conserved phenylalanine or tryptophan normally closing the CDR3 is absent here, so this likely arose from a read error.

This sample also belongs to another study, concerning T cells in Graves' hyperthyroidism and ophthalmopathy. That work adds: With the HTBI primer set, the TCR CDR3 went through a first round of RT-PCR. Expanded thyroid clonotypes (above 0.001) were mostly also found in blood. Ophthalmopathy was separated from stable hyperthyroidism by a 13 V-J model.

Sequences were derived from peripheral blood mononuclear cells (PBMCs), sampled at new diagnosis, from a patient treated with antithyroid drugs. This TCR derives from a man aged 30 to 39 with Graves disease. The chain is built from TRBV7-9 and TRBJ2-5; D uncertain. CDR3: CASSLESVQETQYY. The CDR3 bases are TGTGCCAGCAGCTTAGAATCCGTCCAAGAGACCCAGTACTAC.